This T cell receptor beta chain was identified in a study of memory CD4+ T cells and cytomegalovirus serostatus. The study, taken as a whole, reports: A US-trained random forest predicted CMV serostatus with median AUC approximately 0.9.

The sort gate was single viable CD3+CD4+CD8-CD45RO+ cells for memory CD4+ T cells. With regard to this clone: Antigen unknown.

In the authors' workflow: Out-of-frame sequences were removed, leaving 2,204,828 distinct TCRbeta sequences. TCRdb keeps only in-frame clones here, not all; method: immunoSEQ multiplex PCR. The V and J calls and clone size are taken from that table; D and trimming were inferred from the DNA. The sample records over 40,000 clones, 82% being singletons. V shed 7 bases and J shed 0 bases, with 27 bases lying between them. Germline V gives CDR1 LNHNV, CDR2 YYDKDF (reference sequence). The CDR3 consists of 19 residues. This sequence originates from an adult in good health and CMV-seronegative. This sequence joins TRBV15 and TRBJ1-1; D is perhaps TRBD1 (6 bases). Sequencing was performed on memory CD4+ T cells from blood. The CDR3, as DNA: TGTGCCACCAACGATAGGAACCAGGGGCTGAAAAACATGAACACTGAAGCTTTCTTT. It encodes CATNDRNQGLKNMNTEAFF.